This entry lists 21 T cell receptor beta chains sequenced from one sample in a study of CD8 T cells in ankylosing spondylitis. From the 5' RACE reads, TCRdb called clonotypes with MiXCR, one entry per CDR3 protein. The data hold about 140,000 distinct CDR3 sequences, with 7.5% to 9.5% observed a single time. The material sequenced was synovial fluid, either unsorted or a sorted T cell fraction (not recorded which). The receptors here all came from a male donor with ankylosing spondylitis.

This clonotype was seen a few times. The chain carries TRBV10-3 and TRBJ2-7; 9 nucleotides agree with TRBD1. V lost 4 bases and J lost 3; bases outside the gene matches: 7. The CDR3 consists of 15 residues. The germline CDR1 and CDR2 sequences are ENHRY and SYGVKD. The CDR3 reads CAISGGDRDHYEQYF. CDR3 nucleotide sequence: TGTGCCATCAGTGGAGGGGACAGGGATCACTACGAGCAGTACTTC.

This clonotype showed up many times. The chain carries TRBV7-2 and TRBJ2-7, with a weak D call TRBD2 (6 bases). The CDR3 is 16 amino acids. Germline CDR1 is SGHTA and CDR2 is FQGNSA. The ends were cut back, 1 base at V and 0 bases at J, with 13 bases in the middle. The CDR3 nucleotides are TGTGCCAGCAGCTTAGTGGGCGGGGACCGCTCCTACGAGCAGTACTTC. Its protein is CASSLVGGDRSYEQYF.

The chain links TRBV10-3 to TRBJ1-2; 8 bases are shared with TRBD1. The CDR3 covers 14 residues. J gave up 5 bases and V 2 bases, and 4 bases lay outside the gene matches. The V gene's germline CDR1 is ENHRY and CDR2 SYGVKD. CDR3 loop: CAISEKGQEYGYTF. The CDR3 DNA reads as TGTGCCATCAGTGAGAAGGGACAGGAATATGGCTACACCTTC.

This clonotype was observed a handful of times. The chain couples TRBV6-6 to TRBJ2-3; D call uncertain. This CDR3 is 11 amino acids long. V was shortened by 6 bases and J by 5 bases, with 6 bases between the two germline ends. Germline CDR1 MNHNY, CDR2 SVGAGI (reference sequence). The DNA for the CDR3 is TGTGCCAGCAGACAGAGAGATACGCAGTATTTT. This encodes CASRQRDTQYF.

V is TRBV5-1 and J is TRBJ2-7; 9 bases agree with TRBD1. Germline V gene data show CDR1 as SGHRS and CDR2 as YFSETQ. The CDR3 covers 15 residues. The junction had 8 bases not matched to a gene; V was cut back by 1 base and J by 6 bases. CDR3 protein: CASSLLPAGQGEQYF. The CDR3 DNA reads TGCGCCAGCAGCTTGTTACCCGCGGGACAGGGCGAGCAGTACTTC.

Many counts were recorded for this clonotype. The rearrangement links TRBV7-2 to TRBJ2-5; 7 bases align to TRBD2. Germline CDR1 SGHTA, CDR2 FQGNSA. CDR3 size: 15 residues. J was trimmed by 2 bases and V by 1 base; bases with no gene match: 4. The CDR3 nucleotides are TGTGCCAGCAGCTTAGGGACTAGTCTTCAAGAGACCCAGTACTTC. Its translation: CASSLGTSLQETQYF.

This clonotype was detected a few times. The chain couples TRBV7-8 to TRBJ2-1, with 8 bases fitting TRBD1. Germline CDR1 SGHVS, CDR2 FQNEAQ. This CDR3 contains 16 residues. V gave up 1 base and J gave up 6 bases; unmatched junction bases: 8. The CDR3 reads CASSLEQGAFSNEQFF. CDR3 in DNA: TGTGCCAGCAGCTTAGAGCAGGGGGCGTTTAGCAATGAGCAGTTCTTC.

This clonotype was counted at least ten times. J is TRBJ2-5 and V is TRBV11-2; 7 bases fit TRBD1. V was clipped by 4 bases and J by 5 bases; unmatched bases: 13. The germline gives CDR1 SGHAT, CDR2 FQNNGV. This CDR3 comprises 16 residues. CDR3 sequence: CASSSRYRTGGETQYF. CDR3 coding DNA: TGTGCCAGCAGCTCCAGATACCGGACAGGTGGGGAGACCCAGTACTTC.

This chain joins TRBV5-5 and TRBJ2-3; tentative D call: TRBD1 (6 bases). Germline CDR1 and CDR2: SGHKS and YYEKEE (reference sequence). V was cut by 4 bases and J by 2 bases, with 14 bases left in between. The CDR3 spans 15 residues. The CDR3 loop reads CASSRTVTDTDTQYF. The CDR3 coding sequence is TGTGCCAGCAGCAGGACAGTGACAGACACAGATACGCAGTATTTT.

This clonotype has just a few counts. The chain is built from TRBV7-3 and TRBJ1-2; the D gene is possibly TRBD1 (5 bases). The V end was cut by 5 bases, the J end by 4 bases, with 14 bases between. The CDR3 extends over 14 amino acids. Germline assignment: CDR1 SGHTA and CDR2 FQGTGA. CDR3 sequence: CASSPGTGPYGYTF. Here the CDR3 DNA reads TGTGCCAGCAGCCCTGGGACGGGGCCCTATGGCTACACCTTC.

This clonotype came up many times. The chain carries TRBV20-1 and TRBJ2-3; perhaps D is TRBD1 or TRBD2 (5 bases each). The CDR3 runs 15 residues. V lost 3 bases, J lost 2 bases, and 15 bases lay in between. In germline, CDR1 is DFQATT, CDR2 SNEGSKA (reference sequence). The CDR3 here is CSASPAEGYTDTQYF. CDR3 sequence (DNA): TGCAGTGCTAGCCCCGCCGAGGGGTACACAGATACGCAGTATTTT.

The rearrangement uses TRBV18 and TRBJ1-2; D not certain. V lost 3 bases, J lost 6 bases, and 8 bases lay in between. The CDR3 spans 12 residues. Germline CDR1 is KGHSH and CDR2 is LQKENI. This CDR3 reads CASSPDWDGYTF. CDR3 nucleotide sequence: TGTGCCAGCTCACCGGACTGGGATGGCTACACCTTC.

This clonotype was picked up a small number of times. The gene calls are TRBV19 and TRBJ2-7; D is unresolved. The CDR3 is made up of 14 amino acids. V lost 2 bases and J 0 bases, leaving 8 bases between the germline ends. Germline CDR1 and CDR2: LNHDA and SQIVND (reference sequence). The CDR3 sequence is CASSIRPTSYEQYF. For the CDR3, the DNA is TGTGCCAGTAGTATACGACCGACCTCCTACGAGCAGTACTTC.

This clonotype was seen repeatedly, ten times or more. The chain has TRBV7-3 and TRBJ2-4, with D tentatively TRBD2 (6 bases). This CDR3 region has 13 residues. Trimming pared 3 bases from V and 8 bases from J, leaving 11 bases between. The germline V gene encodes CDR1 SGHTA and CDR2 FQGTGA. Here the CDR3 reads CASSLSGEDIQYF. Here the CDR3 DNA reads TGTGCCAGCAGCTTGAGTGGGGAGGACATTCAGTACTTC.

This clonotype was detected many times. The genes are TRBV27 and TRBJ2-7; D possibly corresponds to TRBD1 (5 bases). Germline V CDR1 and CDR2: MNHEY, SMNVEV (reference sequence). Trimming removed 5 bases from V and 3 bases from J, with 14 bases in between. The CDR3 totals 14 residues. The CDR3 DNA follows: TGTGCCAGCAGTCCGCAGGGAAATGGCTACGAGCAGTACTTC. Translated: CASSPQGNGYEQYF.

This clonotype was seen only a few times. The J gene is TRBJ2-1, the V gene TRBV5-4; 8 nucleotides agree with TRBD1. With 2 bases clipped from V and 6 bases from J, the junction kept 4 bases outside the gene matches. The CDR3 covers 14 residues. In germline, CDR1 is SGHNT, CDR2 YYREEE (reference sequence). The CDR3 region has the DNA TGTGCCAGCAGCTTTAACAGGGGGTTCAATGAGCAGTTCTTC. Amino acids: CASSFNRGFNEQFF.

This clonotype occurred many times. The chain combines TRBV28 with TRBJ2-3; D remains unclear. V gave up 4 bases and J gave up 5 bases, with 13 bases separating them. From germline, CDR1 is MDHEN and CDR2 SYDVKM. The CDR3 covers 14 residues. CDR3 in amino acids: CASSSSGREDTQYF. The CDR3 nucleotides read TGTGCCAGCAGTTCGTCTGGGCGCGAAGATACGCAGTATTTT.

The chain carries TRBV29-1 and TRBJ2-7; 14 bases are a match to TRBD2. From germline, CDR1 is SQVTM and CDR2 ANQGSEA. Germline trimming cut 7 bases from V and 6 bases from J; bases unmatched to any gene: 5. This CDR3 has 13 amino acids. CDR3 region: CSASGTSGSEQYF. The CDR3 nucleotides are TGCAGCGCATCCGGGACTAGCGGGAGCGAGCAGTACTTC.

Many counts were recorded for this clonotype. In DNA, the CDR3 is TGTGCCAGCAGAGGCACAGGGAGTTCCGGGGAGCTGTTTTTT. It encodes CASRGTGSSGELFF. This chain connects TRBV2 to TRBJ2-2; D is possibly TRBD1 (6 bases). CDR3 size: 14 residues. Germline V gene sequence: CDR1 SNHLY, CDR2 FYNNEI. V was clipped by 6 bases and J by 6 bases, with 14 bases between them. Supplemented by reference TRBV2 and TRBJ2-2, the full variable domain reads EPEVTQTPSHQVTQMGQEVILRCVPISNHLYFYWYRQILGQKVEFLVSFYNNEISEKSEIFDDQFSVERPDGSNFTLKIRSTKLEDSAMYFCASRGTGSSGELFFGEGSRLTVL.

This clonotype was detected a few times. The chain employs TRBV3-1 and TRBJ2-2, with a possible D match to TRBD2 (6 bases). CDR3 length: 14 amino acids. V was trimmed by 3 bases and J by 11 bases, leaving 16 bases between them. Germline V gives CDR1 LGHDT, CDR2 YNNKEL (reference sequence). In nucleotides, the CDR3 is TGTGCCAGCAGCCATTCTCAGGGCGGGGCTGAGCTGTTTTTT. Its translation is CASSHSQGGAELFF.

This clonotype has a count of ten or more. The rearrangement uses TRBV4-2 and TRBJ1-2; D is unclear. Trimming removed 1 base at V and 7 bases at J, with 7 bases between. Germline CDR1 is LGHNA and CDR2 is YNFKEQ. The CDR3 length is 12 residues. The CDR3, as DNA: TGTGCCAGCAGCCAAGGCATGTTTGGCTACACCTTC. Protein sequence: CASSQGMFGYTF.